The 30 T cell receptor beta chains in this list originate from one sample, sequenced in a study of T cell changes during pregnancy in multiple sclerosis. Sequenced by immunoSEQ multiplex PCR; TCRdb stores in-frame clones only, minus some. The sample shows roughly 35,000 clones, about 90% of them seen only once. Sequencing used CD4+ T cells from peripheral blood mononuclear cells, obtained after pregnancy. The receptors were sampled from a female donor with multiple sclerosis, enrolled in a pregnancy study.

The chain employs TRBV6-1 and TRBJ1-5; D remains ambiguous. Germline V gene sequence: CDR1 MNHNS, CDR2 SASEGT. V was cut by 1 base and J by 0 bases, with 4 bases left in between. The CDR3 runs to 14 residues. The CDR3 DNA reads TGTGCCAGCAGTGAAGTCAGTAGCAATCAGCCCCAGCATTTT. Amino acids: CASSEVSSNQPQHF.

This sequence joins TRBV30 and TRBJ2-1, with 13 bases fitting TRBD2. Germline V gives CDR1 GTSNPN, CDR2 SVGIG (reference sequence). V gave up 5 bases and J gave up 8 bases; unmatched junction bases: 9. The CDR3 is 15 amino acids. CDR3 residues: CAWGLGLAGEDEQFF. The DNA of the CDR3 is TGTGCCTGGGGCCTAGGACTAGCGGGAGAGGATGAGCAGTTCTTC.

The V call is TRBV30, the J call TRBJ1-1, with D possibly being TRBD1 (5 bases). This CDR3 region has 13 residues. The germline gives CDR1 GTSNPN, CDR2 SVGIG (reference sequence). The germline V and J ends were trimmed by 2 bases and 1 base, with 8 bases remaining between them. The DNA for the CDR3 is TGTGCCTGGAGTCCCGGGGGGAACACTGAAGCTTTCTTT. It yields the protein CAWSPGGNTEAFF. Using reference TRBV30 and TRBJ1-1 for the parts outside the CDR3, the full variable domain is SQTIHQWPATLVQPVGSPLSLECTVEGTSNPNLYWYRQAAGRGLQLLFYSVGIGQISSEVPQNLSASRPQDRQFILSSKKLLLSDSGFYLCAWSPGGNTEAFFGQGTRLTVV.

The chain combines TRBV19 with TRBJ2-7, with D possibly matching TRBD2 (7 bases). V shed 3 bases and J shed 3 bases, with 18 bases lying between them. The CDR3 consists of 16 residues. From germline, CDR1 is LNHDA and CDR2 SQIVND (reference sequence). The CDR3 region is CASSMPGGPKGYEQYF. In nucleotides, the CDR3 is TGTGCCAGTAGTATGCCCGGGGGGCCCAAGGGCTACGAGCAGTACTTC. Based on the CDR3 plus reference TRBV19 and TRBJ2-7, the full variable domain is DGGITQSPKYLFRKEGQNVTLSCEQNLNHDAMYWYRQDPGQGLRLIYYSQIVNDFQKGDIAEGYSVSREKKESFPLTVTSAQKNPTAFYLCASSMPGGPKGYEQYFGPGTRLTVT.

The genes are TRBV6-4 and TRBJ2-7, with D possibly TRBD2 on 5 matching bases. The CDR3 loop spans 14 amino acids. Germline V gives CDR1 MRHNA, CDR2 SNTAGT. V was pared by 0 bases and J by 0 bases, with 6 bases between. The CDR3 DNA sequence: TGTGCCAGCAGTGACTCGGAGGTCTCCTACGAGCAGTACTTC. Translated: CASSDSEVSYEQYF.

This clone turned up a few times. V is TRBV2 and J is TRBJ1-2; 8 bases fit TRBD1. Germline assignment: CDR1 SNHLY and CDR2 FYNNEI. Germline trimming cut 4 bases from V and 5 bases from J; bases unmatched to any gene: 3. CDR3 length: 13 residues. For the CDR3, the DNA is TGTGCCAGCAGTGTGGGACAGGATTATGGCTACACCTTC. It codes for CASSVGQDYGYTF. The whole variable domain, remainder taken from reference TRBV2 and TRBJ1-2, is EPEVTQTPSHQVTQMGQEVILRCVPISNHLYFYWYRQILGQKVEFLVSFYNNEISEKSEIFDDQFSVERPDGSNFTLKIRSTKLEDSAMYFCASSVGQDYGYTFGSGTRLTVV.

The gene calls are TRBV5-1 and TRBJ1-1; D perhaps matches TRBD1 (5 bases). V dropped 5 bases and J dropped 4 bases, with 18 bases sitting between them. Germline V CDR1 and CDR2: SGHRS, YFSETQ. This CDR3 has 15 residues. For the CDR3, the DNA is TGCGCCAGCAGACCATACCGGGAGGGGCCCACTGAAGCTTTCTTT. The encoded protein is CASRPYREGPTEAFF.

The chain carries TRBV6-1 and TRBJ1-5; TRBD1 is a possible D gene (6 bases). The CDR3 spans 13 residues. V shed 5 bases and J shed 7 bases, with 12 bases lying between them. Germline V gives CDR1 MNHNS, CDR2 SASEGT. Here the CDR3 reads CASSTGLRQPQHF. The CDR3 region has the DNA TGTGCCAGCAGTACAGGGTTGAGGCAGCCCCAGCATTTT.

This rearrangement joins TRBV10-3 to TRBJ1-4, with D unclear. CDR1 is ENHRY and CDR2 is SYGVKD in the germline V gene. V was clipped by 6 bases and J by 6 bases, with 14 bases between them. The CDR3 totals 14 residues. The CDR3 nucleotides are TGTGCCATCAGAAAAGGAGGGAAGGATGAAAAACTGTTTTTT. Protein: CAIRKGGKDEKLFF.

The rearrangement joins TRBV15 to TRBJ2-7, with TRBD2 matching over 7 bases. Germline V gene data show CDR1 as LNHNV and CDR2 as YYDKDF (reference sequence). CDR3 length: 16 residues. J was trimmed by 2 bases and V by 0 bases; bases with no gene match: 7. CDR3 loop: CATSRDLRLAAYEQYF. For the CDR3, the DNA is TGTGCCACCAGCAGAGATTTAAGGCTAGCGGCCTACGAGCAGTACTTC.

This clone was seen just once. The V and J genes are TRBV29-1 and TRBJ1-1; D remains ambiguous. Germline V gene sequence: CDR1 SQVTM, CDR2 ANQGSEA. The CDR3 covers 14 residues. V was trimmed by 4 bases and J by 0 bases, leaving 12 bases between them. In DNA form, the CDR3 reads TGCAGCGTTGCCCGAGGGCAGATGAACACTGAAGCTTTCTTT. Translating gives CSVARGQMNTEAFF.

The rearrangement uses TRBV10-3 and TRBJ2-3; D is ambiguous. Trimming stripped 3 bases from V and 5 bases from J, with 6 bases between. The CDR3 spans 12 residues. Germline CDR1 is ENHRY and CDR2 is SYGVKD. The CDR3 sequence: CAISEYVDTQYF. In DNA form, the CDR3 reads TGTGCCATCAGTGAATATGTAGATACGCAGTATTTT.

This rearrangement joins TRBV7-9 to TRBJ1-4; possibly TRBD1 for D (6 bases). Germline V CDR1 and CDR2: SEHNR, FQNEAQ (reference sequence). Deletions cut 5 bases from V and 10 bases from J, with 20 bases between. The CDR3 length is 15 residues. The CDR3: CASSPGTDTRGKLFF. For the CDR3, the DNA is TGTGCCAGCAGCCCCGGGACCGACACCAGGGGAAAACTGTTTTTT. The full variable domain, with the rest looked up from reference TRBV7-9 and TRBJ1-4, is DTGVSQNPRHKITKRGQNVTFRCDPISEHNRLYWYRQTLGQGPEFLTYFQNEAQLEKSRLLSDRFSAERPKGSFSTLEIQRTEQGDSAMYLCASSPGTDTRGKLFFGSGTQLSVL.

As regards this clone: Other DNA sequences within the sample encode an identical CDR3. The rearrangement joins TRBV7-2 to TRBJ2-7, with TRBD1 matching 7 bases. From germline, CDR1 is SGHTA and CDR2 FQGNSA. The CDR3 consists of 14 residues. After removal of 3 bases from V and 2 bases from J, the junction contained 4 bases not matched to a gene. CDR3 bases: TGTGCCAGCAGCTTCCGGGACAGACCCTACGAGCAGTACTTC. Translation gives CASSFRDRPYEQYF.

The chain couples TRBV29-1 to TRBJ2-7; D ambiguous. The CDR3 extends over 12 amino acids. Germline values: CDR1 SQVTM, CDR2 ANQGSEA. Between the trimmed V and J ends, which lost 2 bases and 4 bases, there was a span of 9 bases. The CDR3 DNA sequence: TGCAGCGTTGAAAGTGCTACTTACGAGCAGTACTTC. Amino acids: CSVESATYEQYF.

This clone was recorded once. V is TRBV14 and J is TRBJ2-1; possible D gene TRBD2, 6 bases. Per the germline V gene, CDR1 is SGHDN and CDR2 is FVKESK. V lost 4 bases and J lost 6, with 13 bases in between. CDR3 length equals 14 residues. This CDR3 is CASSRDWGLNEQFF. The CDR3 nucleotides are TGTGCCAGCAGCCGGGACTGGGGTCTCAATGAGCAGTTCTTC.

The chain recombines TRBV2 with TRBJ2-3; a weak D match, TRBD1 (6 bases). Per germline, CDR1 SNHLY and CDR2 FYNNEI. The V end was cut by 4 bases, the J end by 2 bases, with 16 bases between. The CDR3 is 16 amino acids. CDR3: CASSGPGQTDTDTQYF. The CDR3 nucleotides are TGTGCCAGCAGTGGACCGGGACAAACAGACACAGATACGCAGTATTTT.

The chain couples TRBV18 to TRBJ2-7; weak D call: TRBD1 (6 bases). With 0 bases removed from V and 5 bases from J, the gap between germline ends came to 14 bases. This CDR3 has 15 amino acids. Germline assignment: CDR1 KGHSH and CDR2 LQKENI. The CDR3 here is CASSPPTGKVDEQYF. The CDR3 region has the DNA TGTGCCAGCTCACCACCTACAGGGAAGGTTGACGAGCAGTACTTC.

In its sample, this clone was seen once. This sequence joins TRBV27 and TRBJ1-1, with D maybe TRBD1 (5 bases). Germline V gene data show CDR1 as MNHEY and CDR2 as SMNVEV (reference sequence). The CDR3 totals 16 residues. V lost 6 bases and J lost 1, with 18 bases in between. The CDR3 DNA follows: TGTGCCAGCAGCCTCACCCGGACAAGGGAGAACACTGAAGCTTTCTTT. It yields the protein CASSLTRTRENTEAFF.

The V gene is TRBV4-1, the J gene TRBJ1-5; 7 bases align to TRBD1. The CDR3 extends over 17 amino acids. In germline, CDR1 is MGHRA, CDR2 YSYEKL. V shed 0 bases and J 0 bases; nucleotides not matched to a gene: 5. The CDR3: CASSQDRGIISNQPQHF. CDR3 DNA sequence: TGCGCCAGCAGCCAAGACAGGGGGATTATTAGCAATCAGCCCCAGCATTTT.

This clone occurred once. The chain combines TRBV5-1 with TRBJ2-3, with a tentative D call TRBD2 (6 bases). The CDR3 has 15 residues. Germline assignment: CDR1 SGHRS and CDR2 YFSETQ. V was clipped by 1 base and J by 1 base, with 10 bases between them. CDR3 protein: CASSLRGIGTDTQYF. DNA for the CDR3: TGCGCCAGCAGCTTGCGGGGGATTGGCACAGATACGCAGTATTTT.

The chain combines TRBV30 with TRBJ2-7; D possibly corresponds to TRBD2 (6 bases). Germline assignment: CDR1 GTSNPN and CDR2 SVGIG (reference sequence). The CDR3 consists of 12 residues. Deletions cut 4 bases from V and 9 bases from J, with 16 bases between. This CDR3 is CAWTIGGSVQYF. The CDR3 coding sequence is TGTGCCTGGACGATCGGAGGGTCGGTGCAGTACTTC.

The CDR3: CATKVGARETQYF. CDR3 bases: TGTGCCACCAAGGTTGGGGCCAGGGAGACCCAGTACTTC. The J gene is TRBJ2-5, the V gene TRBV6-6; D is possibly TRBD1 (5 bases). Trimming took 10 bases from V and 5 from J, leaving 17 bases between them. The CDR3 is made up of 13 amino acids. The germline V gene encodes CDR1 MNHNY and CDR2 SVGAGI (reference sequence).

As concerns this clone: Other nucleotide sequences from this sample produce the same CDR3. CDR3 nucleotides: TGCGCCAGCAGCCCCGGGACTAGCGGCTACAATGAGCAGTTCTTC. This codes for CASSPGTSGYNEQFF. V is TRBV5-1 and J is TRBJ2-1, with 11 bases lining up with TRBD2. Germline V CDR1 and CDR2: SGHRS, YFSETQ. This CDR3 has 15 residues. The V segment lost 4 bases and the J segment 3 bases; nucleotides outside the gene matches: 3.

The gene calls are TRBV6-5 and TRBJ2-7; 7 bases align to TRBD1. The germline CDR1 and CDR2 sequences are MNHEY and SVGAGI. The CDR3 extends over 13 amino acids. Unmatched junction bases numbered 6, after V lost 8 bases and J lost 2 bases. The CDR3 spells CASSDTGAYEQYF. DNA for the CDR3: TGTGCCAGCTCCGATACAGGGGCCTACGAGCAGTACTTC.

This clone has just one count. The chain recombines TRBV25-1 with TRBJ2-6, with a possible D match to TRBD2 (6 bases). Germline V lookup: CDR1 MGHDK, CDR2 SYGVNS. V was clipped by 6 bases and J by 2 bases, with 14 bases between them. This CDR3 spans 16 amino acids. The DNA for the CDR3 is TGTGCCAGCAGCGGGAGTCCGAGTCCTGGGGCCAACGTCCTGACTTTC. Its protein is CASSGSPSPGANVLTF.

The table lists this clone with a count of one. The CDR3 DNA reads TGTGCCAGCAGTCCCCAGGGGGGATATAATGAAAAACTGTTTTTT. As protein: CASSPQGGYNEKLFF. The chain combines TRBV28 with TRBJ1-4; 7 nucleotides match TRBD1. J gave up 4 bases and V 5 bases, and 7 bases lay outside the gene matches. Germline values: CDR1 MDHEN, CDR2 SYDVKM. This CDR3 comprises 15 residues.

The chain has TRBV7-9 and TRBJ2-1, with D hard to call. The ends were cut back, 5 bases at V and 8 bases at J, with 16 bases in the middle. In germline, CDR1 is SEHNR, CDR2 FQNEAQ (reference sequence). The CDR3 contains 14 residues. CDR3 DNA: TGTGCCAGCAGCCTTAGGTCGAGAGGCGATGAGCAGTTCTTC. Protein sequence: CASSLRSRGDEQFF.

The CDR3 region is CATSRGHREETQYF. For the CDR3, the DNA is TGTGCCACCAGCAGAGGGCACAGGGAAGAGACCCAGTACTTC. The chain employs TRBV15 and TRBJ2-5; D is perhaps TRBD1 (6 bases). This CDR3 is 14 amino acids long. Germline assignment: CDR1 LNHNV and CDR2 YYDKDF (reference sequence). The V end lost 1 base, the J end lost 3 bases, and 9 bases lay between the germline ends.

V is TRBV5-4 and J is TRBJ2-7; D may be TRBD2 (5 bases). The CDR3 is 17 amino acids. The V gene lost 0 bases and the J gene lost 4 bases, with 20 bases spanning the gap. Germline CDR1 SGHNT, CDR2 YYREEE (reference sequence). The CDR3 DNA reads TGTGCCAGCAGCTTGGCCGTCGGGCTAGCAAGCAGATACGAGCAGTACTTC. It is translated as CASSLAVGLASRYEQYF.